The next 20 T cell receptor beta chains were all read from a single sample in a study of early T cells in non-severe SARS-CoV-2 infection. TCRdb re-analysed the 5' RACE reads in MiXCR, keeping a single row per CDR3 protein. The data show about 70,000 distinct CDR3 sequences, roughly 15% seen once. The sequenced sample was whole blood, obtained at baseline. The receptors shown here come from an adult who was a healthcare worker with PCR-confirmed SARS-CoV-2 infection or an uninfected control (not recorded which).

This clonotype showed up just a few times. This rearrangement joins TRBV2 to TRBJ2-4; 9 nucleotides agree with TRBD2. V was clipped by 5 bases and J by 9 bases; unmatched bases: 11. CDR1 and CDR2 from the germline V gene are SNHLY and FYNNEI. CDR3 length: 15 amino acids. CDR3 DNA sequence: TGTGCCAGCAGTAAGGGACTAGCCCTACAGGCCATTCAGTACTTC. Translation: CASSKGLALQAIQYF.

The rearrangement uses TRBV5-1 and TRBJ1-1, with no clear D. The CDR3 runs to 14 residues. Germline CDR1 is SGHRS and CDR2 is YFSETQ. Trimming took off 0 bases at V and 2 bases at J, with 8 bases between the two ends. CDR3 DNA sequence: TGCGCCAGCAGCTTGGAGGCAAGAAACACTGAAGCTTTCTTT. Encoded protein: CASSLEARNTEAFF. The whole variable domain, filled in from reference TRBV5-1 and TRBJ1-1, reads KAGVTQTPRYLIKTRGQQVTLSCSPISGHRSVSWYQQTPGQGLQFLFEYFSETQRNKGNFPGRFSGRQFSNSRSEMNVSTLELGDSALYLCASSLEARNTEAFFGQGTRLTVV.

A few counts support this clonotype. V is TRBV20-1 and J is TRBJ2-3; D call uncertain. There are 12 residues in the CDR3. Germline assignment: CDR1 DFQATT and CDR2 SNEGSKA (reference sequence). Trimming took off 1 base at V and 1 base at J, with 3 bases between the two ends. The CDR3 loop reads CSARGGTDTQYF. Here the CDR3 DNA reads TGCAGTGCTAGAGGGGGCACAGATACGCAGTATTTT.

This chain links TRBV29-1 with TRBJ2-5, with TRBD1 matching 7 bases. This CDR3 contains 14 residues. The V segment lost 3 bases and the J segment 1 base; nucleotides outside the gene matches: 5. Germline V lookup: CDR1 SQVTM, CDR2 ANQGSEA. In DNA form, the CDR3 reads TGCAGCGTTGATAAGGGGGCCGGCCAAGAGACCCAGTACTTC. Translating it yields CSVDKGAGQETQYF. Combining the CDR3 with reference TRBV29-1 and TRBJ2-5 gives the whole variable domain SAVISQKPSRDICQRGTSLTIQCQVDSQVTMMFWYRQQPGQSLTLIATANQGSEATYESGFVIDKFPISRPNLTFSTLTVSNMSPEDSSIYLCSVDKGAGQETQYFGPGTRLLVL.

The chain recombines TRBV7-9 with TRBJ2-5; the D gene is possibly TRBD2 (6 bases). This CDR3 has 15 amino acids. V lost 7 bases, J lost 9 bases, and 24 bases lay in between. From germline, CDR1 is SEHNR and CDR2 FQNEAQ (reference sequence). The CDR3 sequence: CASTPEGVSRKAQYF. CDR3 DNA: TGTGCCAGCACCCCGGAGGGCGTCTCTCGGAAGGCCCAGTACTTC.

The chain links TRBV28 to TRBJ2-7; 7 bases fit TRBD2. The CDR3 length is 15 residues. The germline gives CDR1 MDHEN, CDR2 SYDVKM. V lost 1 base to trimming and J lost 6 bases; unmatched junction nucleotides: 9. Here the CDR3 DNA reads TGTGCCAGCAGTTTATCGGGACGGGGGGTTATCGAGCAGTACTTC. This codes for CASSLSGRGVIEQYF.

This clonotype was seen more than once but under ten times. The CDR3 spells CASSLTGGTYNEQFF. CDR3 bases: TGTGCCAGCAGTTTAACTGGCGGTACCTACAATGAGCAGTTCTTC. The chain couples TRBV27 to TRBJ2-1; no reliable D call. V lost 2 bases, J lost 2 bases, and 10 bases lay in between. Per the germline V gene, CDR1 is MNHEY and CDR2 is SMNVEV (reference sequence). The CDR3 is made up of 15 amino acids.

V usage is TRBV10-3 and J usage is TRBJ2-7, with D hard to call. The CDR3 is made up of 14 amino acids. Germline CDR1 reads ENHRY; CDR2 reads SYGVKD. V lost 7 bases to trimming and J lost 2 bases, with 15 bases between them. In nucleotides, the CDR3 is TGTGCCATCAAAGAATCGATCGGTACCTACGAGCAGTACTTC. Translation: CAIKESIGTYEQYF.

This sequence joins TRBV2 and TRBJ1-4; 7 bases fit TRBD1. Looked up from germline, CDR1 is SNHLY and CDR2 is FYNNEI. The CDR3 length is 15 residues. After removal of 3 bases from V and 9 bases from J, the junction contained 10 bases not matched to a gene. In DNA form, the CDR3 reads TGTGCCAGCAGTGACTCGCCCGTCAGGGGGAAAAAACTGTTTTTT. It codes for CASSDSPVRGKKLFF.

Only a few counts were recorded for this clonotype. The chain combines TRBV20-1 with TRBJ2-1; 7 nucleotides align to TRBD2. The CDR3 is made up of 14 amino acids. Germline V lookup: CDR1 DFQATT, CDR2 SNEGSKA (reference sequence). V lost 6 bases and J lost 4; bases outside the gene matches: 9. This chain's CDR3 is CSAPTKRGYNEQFF. CDR3 DNA: TGCAGTGCCCCGACTAAGCGGGGTTACAATGAGCAGTTCTTC.

This clonotype was detected only a few times. The chain uses TRBV28 and TRBJ1-1; a possible D gene is TRBD1 (6 bases). Germline assignment: CDR1 MDHEN and CDR2 SYDVKM. The germline V and J ends were trimmed by 6 bases and 3 bases, with 8 bases remaining between them. CDR3 length: 12 residues. CDR3 coding DNA: TGTGCCAGCAGCACAGGGTACACTGAAGCTTTCTTT. This sequence encodes CASSTGYTEAFF.

A few counts support this clonotype. This rearrangement joins TRBV19 to TRBJ1-1; D not resolved. The CDR3 sequence is 12 residues long. Trimming cost V 5 bases and J 5 bases, with 9 bases left between them. Germline values: CDR1 LNHDA, CDR2 SQIVND (reference sequence). The CDR3 coding sequence is TGTGCCAGTAGTTTGAGGTGGACTGAAGCTTTCTTT. Translation gives CASSLRWTEAFF.

This rearrangement joins TRBV5-1 to TRBJ2-1; the D is unclear. Germline lookup yields CDR1 SGHRS and CDR2 YFSETQ. V lost 0 bases to trimming and J lost 6 bases, with 13 bases between them. CDR3 size: 15 residues. CDR3 nucleotides: TGCGCCAGCAGCTTGGCACCCTCCGCAGGCAATGAGCAGTTCTTC. Protein product: CASSLAPSAGNEQFF.

A few counts support this clonotype. The chain is built from TRBV10-3 and TRBJ1-6; the D gene is possibly TRBD1 (5 bases). CDR3 length equals 15 residues. V lost 8 bases and J 1 base, leaving 12 bases between the germline ends. The germline CDR1 and CDR2 sequences are ENHRY and SYGVKD. Here the CDR3 DNA reads TGTGCCATCGGGCAGGGAGGGTCCTATAATTCACCCCTCCACTTT. Translating it yields CAIGQGGSYNSPLHF.

This chain links TRBV28 with TRBJ1-5; D gene ambiguous. CDR1 MDHEN and CDR2 SYDVKM come from the germline V gene. The CDR3 contains 14 residues. V was pared by 2 bases and J by 3 bases, with 8 bases between. The CDR3 coding sequence is TGTGCCAGCAGTTTACAGGACTACAATCAGCCCCAGCATTTT. Translation: CASSLQDYNQPQHF. The whole variable domain, remainder taken from reference TRBV28 and TRBJ1-5, is DVKVTQSSRYLVKRTGEKVFLECVQDMDHENMFWYRQDPGLGLRLIYFSYDVKMKEKGDIPEGYSVSREKKERFSLILESASTNQTSMYLCASSLQDYNQPQHFGDGTRLSIL.

At least ten counts were recorded for this clonotype. The rearrangement uses TRBV7-2 and TRBJ1-5; 9 nucleotides align to TRBD1. The V and J ends lost 1 base and 4 bases, in that order; junction bases with no gene match: 2. The CDR3 is 15 amino acids. The germline CDR1 and CDR2 sequences are SGHTA and FQGNSA. The CDR3 loop is CASSLEGTGNQPQHF. The CDR3 region has the DNA TGTGCCAGCAGCTTAGAGGGGACAGGGAATCAGCCCCAGCATTTT.

This clonotype appeared once. The genes are TRBV7-6 and TRBJ2-3, with 8 bases matching TRBD1. Trimming cost V 6 bases and J 6 bases; bases outside gene matches: 5. The germline V gene encodes CDR1 SGHVS and CDR2 FNYEAQ. CDR3 length: 13 amino acids. The CDR3 protein is CASSRQGRDTQYF. The CDR3 region has the DNA TGTGCCAGCAGTCGACAGGGGAGGGATACGCAGTATTTT.

This clonotype was detected many times. The chain carries TRBV5-6 and TRBJ2-2; D is unclear. Germline-derived CDR1 and CDR2 are SGHDT and YYEEEE. V lost 0 bases, J lost 5 bases, and 8 bases lay in between. This CDR3 has 14 amino acids. CDR3 nucleotide sequence: TGTGCCAGCAGCTTGGGTGGCGTGACCGGGGAGCTGTTTTTT. Translated: CASSLGGVTGELFF. The full variable domain, completed using reference TRBV5-6 and TRBJ2-2, is DAGVTQSPTHLIKTRGQQVTLRCSPKSGHDTVSWYQQALGQGPQFIFQYYEEEERQRGNFPDRFSGHQFPNYSSELNVNALLLGDSALYLCASSLGGVTGELFFGEGSRLTVL.

V usage is TRBV18 and J usage is TRBJ2-2; possible D gene TRBD2, 6 bases. Per germline, CDR1 KGHSH and CDR2 LQKENI. The V end lost 4 bases, the J end lost 6 bases, and 12 bases lay between the germline ends. The CDR3 covers 14 residues. The CDR3 loop reads CASSLTTRSGELFF. The CDR3 DNA follows: TGTGCCAGCTCACTAACGACTAGGTCCGGGGAGCTGTTTTTT. Based on the CDR3 plus reference TRBV18 and TRBJ2-2, the full variable domain is NAGVMQNPRHLVRRRGQEARLRCSPMKGHSHVYWYRQLPEEGLKFMVYLQKENIIDESGMPKERFSAEFPKEGPSILRIQQVVRGDSAAYFCASSLTTRSGELFFGEGSRLTVL.

The chain recombines TRBV7-3 with TRBJ2-7; D possibly corresponds to TRBD2 (5 bases). This CDR3 has 15 amino acids. V lost 2 bases and J 2 bases, leaving 13 bases between the germline ends. Germline CDR1 and CDR2: SGHTA and FQGTGA. The CDR3 DNA reads as TGTGCCAGCAGCTTAGGGGAGTACCCACCCTACGAGCAGTACTTC. Translating gives CASSLGEYPPYEQYF.